Listed below are T cell receptor beta chains from one sample, sequenced in a study of type 1 and type 2 diabetes patients. TCRdb analysed the multiplex PCR reads with MiXCR anew, one entry per CDR3 protein. The table records fewer than 350,000 distinct CDR3 sequences, around 47% of them present only once. Source material: peripheral blood mononuclear cells (PBMCs). The receptors come from a man between 18 and 35 years old with type 2 diabetes. Each CDR3 is given with its conserved first and last residue. Each record gives: CDR3 length, J gene, V gene, D gene, clone size, CDR3 protein, CDR3 DNA. D genes are given only for firm matches. Clone size is not always given. Where it is, it says once, few, many or a class for expanded clones.

15 TRBJ1-1 TRBV19 TRBD1 NA CASSIGPGGNTEAFF TGTGCCAGTAGTATAGGTCCAGGGGGGAACACTGAAGCTTTCTTT
12 TRBJ1-2 TRBV20-1 TRBD1 NA CSAGTVTYGYTF TGCAGTGCAGGGACAGTAACCTATGGCTACACCTTC
14 TRBJ2-3 TRBV12-3/TRBV12-4 TRBD1 NA CASSSGTGLDTQYF TGTGCCAGCAGTTCAGGGACAGGGTTGGATACGCAGTATTTT
12 TRBJ2-7 TRBV6-5 NA NA CASRDGRREQYF TGTGCCTCGCGGGACGGCCGGCGCGAGCAGTACTTC
14 TRBJ1-1 TRBV2 NA NA CASSIRDLNTEAFF TGTGCCAGCAGTATCCGGGACCTGAACACTGAAGCTTTCTTT
13 TRBJ2-1 TRBV4-1 NA once CATQEEGRNEQFF TGCGCCACCCAGGAGGAAGGCCGCAATGAGCAGTTCTTC
15 TRBJ2-5 TRBV28 TRBD2 NA CASSLGSSGRKTQYF TGTGCCAGCAGCCTAGGGTCTAGCGGGCGGAAGACCCAGTACTTC
13 TRBJ2-7 TRBV7-6 NA NA CASSLGQGWEQYF TGTGCCAGCAGTCTAGGACAAGGCTGGGAGCAGTACTTC
12 TRBJ2-1 TRBV10-1 TRBD1 NA CASGTAYNEQFF TGCGCCAGCGGGACAGCGTACAATGAGCAGTTCTTC
14 TRBJ1-4 TRBV19 NA few CASSQPRTTEKLFF TGTGCCAGTAGCCAACCCCGGACTACTGAAAAACTGTTTTTT
15 TRBJ1-1 TRBV5-5 NA NA CASSSPWTVNTEAFF TGTGCCAGCAGCTCCCCTTGGACAGTCAACACTGAAGCTTTCTTT
14 TRBJ1-4 TRBV18 TRBD1 NA CASSPEAGGSGLFF TGTGCCAGCTCACCAGAGGCAGGGGGTAGTGGACTGTTTTTT
13 TRBJ1-2 TRBV29-1 NA few CSVAVDRLNGYTF TGCAGCGTTGCCGTTGACAGGTTGAATGGCTACACCTTC
15 TRBJ1-1 TRBV7-2 TRBD1 NA CASSTWTGGGTEAFF TGTGCCAGCAGCACATGGACAGGAGGAGGTACTGAAGCTTTCTTT
13 TRBJ2-5 TRBV7-2 NA NA CASSGGPQETQYF TGTGCCAGCTCCGGGGGGCCCCAAGAGACCCAGTACTTC
13 TRBJ2-2 TRBV5-1 NA NA CASSLGLDGELFF TGCGCCAGCAGCTTGGGACTGGACGGGGAGCTGTTTTTT
14 TRBJ1-2 TRBV12-3/TRBV12-4 TRBD1 few CASSLSGTGDGYTF TGTGCCAGCAGTTTATCTGGGACAGGGGATGGCTACACCTTC
13 TRBJ2-7 TRBV20-1 TRBD2 NA CSAGYQREDEQYF TGCAGTGCTGGATACCAGCGGGAGGACGAGCAGTACTTC
13 TRBJ1-1 TRBV30 NA few CAWSVTGGGEAFF TGTGCCTGGAGTGTAACCGGTGGAGGTGAAGCTTTCTTT
14 TRBJ1-6 TRBV9 NA few CASSVYRVNSPLHF TGTGCCAGCAGCGTATACAGGGTGAATTCACCCCTCCACTTT
17 TRBJ2-7 TRBV19 TRBD2 NA CASSIGDRREDSYEQYF TGTGCCAGTAGTATAGGAGATCGGCGGGAGGATTCCTACGAGCAGTACTTC
14 TRBJ1-1 TRBV6-5 NA NA CASSSEGMNTEAFF TGTGCCAGCAGTTCGGAGGGCATGAACACTGAAGCTTTCTTT
12 TRBJ2-7 TRBV7-8 NA few CASSLIRDEQYF TGTGCCAGCAGCTTAATAAGGGACGAGCAGTACTTC
15 TRBJ2-1 TRBV7-3 TRBD1 NA CASSLTPTGVDEQFF TGTGCCAGCAGCCTCACCCCCACAGGGGTCGATGAGCAGTTCTTC
15 TRBJ1-2 TRBV30 NA NA CAWTRGAGAAYGYTF TGTGCCTGGACTCGGGGGGCGGGGGCCGCCTATGGCTACACCTTC
16 TRBJ1-5 TRBV20-1 TRBD1 NA CSARGTDRAGLQPQHF TGCAGTGCTAGAGGAACAGACAGGGCAGGGCTTCAGCCCCAGCATTTT
14 TRBJ1-2 TRBV2 NA NA CASRDQGNRYGYTF TGTGCCAGCAGAGACCAGGGGAACCGGTATGGCTACACCTTC
13 TRBJ2-5 TRBV4-1 NA NA CATDRDTLETQYF TGCGCCACCGACCGGGACACCCTAGAGACCCAGTACTTC
13 TRBJ2-4 TRBV2 NA NA CASSSTDSDIQYF TGTGCCAGCAGTTCGACCGACTCCGACATTCAGTACTTC
15 TRBJ2-7 TRBV12-3/TRBV12-4 NA NA CASSLSRDTTYEQYF TGTGCCAGCAGTTTGTCCCGGGACACCACCTACGAGCAGTACTTC
16 TRBJ1-2 TRBV19 NA NA CASSNLNGPGDYGYTF TGTGCCAGTAGCAACTTAAACGGGCCGGGGGACTATGGCTACACCTTC
17 TRBJ1-2 TRBV4-2 NA NA CASSQDRSNRANYGYTF TGTGCCAGCAGCCAAGATCGTTCGAACAGGGCCAACTATGGCTACACCTTC
14 TRBJ2-7 TRBV20-1 TRBD1 few CSATWTGYSYEQYF TGCAGTGCTACCTGGACAGGATACTCCTACGAGCAGTACTTC
12 TRBJ2-2 TRBV25-1 NA NA CATGGGPGELFF TGTGCCACAGGGGGGGGTCCCGGGGAGCTGTTTTTT
15 TRBJ2-7 TRBV24-1 TRBD1 NA CATSDSGTGDHEQYF TGTGCCACCAGTGACTCCGGGACAGGGGACCACGAGCAGTACTTC
12 TRBJ1-1 TRBV7-6 NA NA CASRNHETEAFF TGTGCCAGCAGAAACCACGAGACTGAAGCTTTCTTT
15 TRBJ2-7 TRBV27 TRBD1 once CASRYSGTATYEQYF TGTGCCAGCAGATACTCCGGGACAGCGACCTACGAGCAGTACTTC
12 TRBJ1-1 TRBV7-6 NA NA CASSLGQAEAFF TGTGCCAGCAGCTTAGGACAGGCCGAAGCTTTCTTT
16 TRBJ2-5 TRBV10-1 TRBD2 NA CASSPRSGGISETQYF TGCGCCAGCAGCCCTCGTAGCGGGGGGATATCAGAGACCCAGTACTTC
15 TRBJ1-6 TRBV15 TRBD1 NA CATSRGGDRNSPLHF TGTGCCACCAGCAGAGGAGGGGACAGAAATTCACCCCTCCACTTT
16 TRBJ1-1 TRBV5-1 TRBD1 few CASSINKQGAGTEAFF TGCGCCAGCAGCATCAACAAACAGGGGGCTGGCACTGAAGCTTTCTTT
13 TRBJ2-7 TRBV20-1 TRBD2 NA CSARREGPYEQYF TGCAGTGCCCGTCGGGAGGGGCCATACGAGCAGTACTTC
15 TRBJ1-2 TRBV7-9 NA NA CASSLGDPRSYGYTF TGTGCCAGCAGCTTAGGAGATCCGCGGTCCTATGGCTACACCTTC
16 TRBJ1-2 TRBV14 NA few CASSSAGTQSAASYTF TGTGCCAGCAGCTCGGCCGGGACACAGAGTGCGGCTAGCTACACCTTC
16 TRBJ2-7 TRBV10-3 TRBD1 few CAISEYYWDRAGEQYF TGTGCCATCAGTGAGTATTATTGGGACAGGGCTGGCGAGCAGTACTTC
14 TRBJ2-7 TRBV2 TRBD2 few CASRDSGRRYEQYF TGTGCCAGCAGGGATAGCGGGAGGAGGTACGAGCAGTACTTC
14 TRBJ2-7 TRBV30 TRBD1 NA CAWGQGTGPHEQYF TGTGCCTGGGGCCAGGGGACAGGGCCGCACGAGCAGTACTTC
14 TRBJ2-7 TRBV7-2 TRBD1 few CASSLALQGNEQYF TGTGCCAGCAGCTTAGCGTTACAGGGGAACGAGCAGTACTTC
11 TRBJ1-2 TRBV19 TRBD1 NA CAGDSVRGYTF TGTGCCGGGGACAGCGTTCGTGGCTACACCTTC
13 TRBJ2-5 TRBV7-9 NA NA CASILYSQETQYF TGTGCCAGCATACTTTACTCCCAAGAGACCCAGTACTTC
13 TRBJ2-1 TRBV7-6 TRBD1 few CASSLGGTDEQFF TGTGCCAGCAGCTTAGGAGGGACAGATGAGCAGTTCTTC
13 TRBJ1-1 TRBV5-8 NA few CASSFTRYTEAFF TGTGCCAGCAGCTTCACTCGATACACTGAAGCTTTCTTT
16 TRBJ1-1 TRBV7-9 NA few CASSSLGAGSNTEAFF TGTGCCAGCAGCTCCCTTGGGGCAGGATCGAACACTGAAGCTTTCTTT
15 TRBJ1-6 TRBV20-1 NA NA CSASDLSSYNSPLHF TGCAGTGCTTCAGACCTGAGCTCCTATAATTCACCCCTCCACTTT